This T cell receptor (beta chain) was profiled in a study of radiotherapy plus CTLA-4 blockade in lung cancer. V lost 0 bases to trimming and J lost 0 bases, with 12 bases between them. Germline lookup yields CDR1 SGHNT and CDR2 YYREEE (reference sequence). This CDR3 is 16 amino acids long. Sequencing used immunoSEQ multiplex PCR; TCRdb keeps in-frame clones, though not all of them. The sample carries roughly 98,000 clones, about 80% recorded once. This TCR derives from a human donor with non-small cell lung cancer that progressed on radiotherapy plus ipilimumab. This specimen consisted of peripheral blood, obtained from a patient treated with radiotherapy plus ipilimumab. V and J are TRBV5-4 and TRBJ1-1; D ambiguous. Written as DNA, the CDR3 is TGTGCCAGCAGCTTGGCCGCAGGCTATTTGAACACTGAAGCTTTCTTT. Its protein product is CASSLAAGYLNTEAFF.